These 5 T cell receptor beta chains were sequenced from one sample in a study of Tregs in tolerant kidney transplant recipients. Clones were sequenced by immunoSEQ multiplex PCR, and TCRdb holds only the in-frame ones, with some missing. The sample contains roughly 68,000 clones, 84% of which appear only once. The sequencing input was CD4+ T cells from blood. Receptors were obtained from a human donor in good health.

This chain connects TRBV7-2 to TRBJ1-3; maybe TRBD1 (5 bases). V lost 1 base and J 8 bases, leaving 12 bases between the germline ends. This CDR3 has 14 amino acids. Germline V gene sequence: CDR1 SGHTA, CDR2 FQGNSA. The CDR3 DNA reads TGTGCCAGCAGCTTAGGAGGGGAGGGCTACACCATATATTTT. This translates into CASSLGGEGYTIYF.

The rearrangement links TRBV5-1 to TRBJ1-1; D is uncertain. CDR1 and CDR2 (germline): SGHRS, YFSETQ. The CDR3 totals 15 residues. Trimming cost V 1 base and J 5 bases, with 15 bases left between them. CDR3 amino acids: CASSLYPGRPTEAFF. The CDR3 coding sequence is TGCGCCAGCAGCTTGTACCCGGGTAGGCCAACTGAAGCTTTCTTT.

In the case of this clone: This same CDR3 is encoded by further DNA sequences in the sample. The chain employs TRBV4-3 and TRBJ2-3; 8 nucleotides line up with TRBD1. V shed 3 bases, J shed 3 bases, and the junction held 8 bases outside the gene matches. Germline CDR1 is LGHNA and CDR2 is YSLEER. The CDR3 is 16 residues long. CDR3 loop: CASSHTGTGLTDTQYF. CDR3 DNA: TGCGCCAGCAGCCATACCGGGACAGGACTTACAGATACGCAGTATTTT.

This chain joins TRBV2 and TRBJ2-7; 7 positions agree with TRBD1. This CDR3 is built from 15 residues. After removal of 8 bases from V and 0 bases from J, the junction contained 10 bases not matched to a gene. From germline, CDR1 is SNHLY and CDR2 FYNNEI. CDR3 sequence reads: CASGQATRSSYEQYF. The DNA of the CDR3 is TGTGCCAGCGGACAGGCCACGAGATCCTCCTACGAGCAGTACTTC.

In nucleotides, the CDR3 is TGTGCCAGTAGTTTAAGTCGGGACGAGCAGTTCTTC. Translation: CASSLSRDEQFF. The genes are TRBV19 and TRBJ2-1, with D perhaps given as TRBD1 or TRBD2 (5 bases each). The germline V and J ends were trimmed by 5 bases and 10 bases, with 12 bases remaining between them. CDR1 is LNHDA and CDR2 is SQIVND in the germline V gene (reference sequence). This CDR3 is built from 12 residues. Using reference TRBV19 and TRBJ2-1 for the parts outside the CDR3, the full variable domain is DGGITQSPKYLFRKEGQNVTLSCEQNLNHDAMYWYRQDPGQGLRLIYYSQIVNDFQKGDIAEGYSVSREKKESFPLTVTSAQKNPTAFYLCASSLSRDEQFFGPGTRLTVL.